This T cell receptor beta chain stems from a study of shared clonotypes between healthy human individuals (TCRdb year 2020). Regarding the research as a whole: The cohort comprised a couple of women and three men aged 18 to 49 years. Per donor, three plates each were used for CD4 naive and CD4 memory, two for CD8 naive, and one for CD8 memory. To estimate repertoire size and how much clonotypes are shared between individuals, the study performed deep sequencing of blood TCR repertoires from a few healthy adults. Different laboratories and diverse techniques were used to prepare libraries and sequence TCR repertoires, to increase sequencing depth and limit assay-specific biases. Per donor, leukapheresis produced somewhere between about 0.94 and 9 billion PBMCs. Broad study findings and their caveats: Roughly 5.2% of naive CD4, 3.5% of naive CD8, roughly 2.4% of memory CD4, and 0.35% to 0.4% of memory CD8 clonotypes were shared across a few donors. Larger estimated clonotype richness was generally found for naive subsets than for memory subsets. Rarefaction of sorted-subset datasets indicated incomplete sequencing despite the large sequencing depth. Sampling was limited to blood, and TCR repertoires in tissue likely differ from TCR repertoires in blood. Compared with non-shared clonotypes, the clonotypes found in all four sorted-subset donors had higher generation probabilities. Because the study included a small number of donors, the genetic and exposure-history diversity represented was limited. Pairwise subsampling led to the expectation that sequencing depth would affect the degree of clonotype sharing among donors.

Using the deep immunoSEQ assay, TCR CDR3 regions were amplified from genomic DNA by multiplex PCR. Extracted genomic DNA from each cell subset was distributed evenly across all wells of several immunoSEQ 96-well plates, and each plate was treated as a replicate. For sorted subsets, each replicate PCR was loaded with about 0.2 ug genomic DNA, equivalent to some 27,000 T cell genomes. Purified libraries were quantified with a Qubit 3.0 fluorometer, sized on a Bioanalyzer 2100, and re-quantified with the KAPA Library Quantification kit. Every immunoSEQ 96-well plate was sequenced on a dedicated single-read 150-cycle Illumina NextSeq 550 flow cell. On the study's bioinformatics: The immunoSEQ output contained only junctional sequences without quality scores, so filtering could not match that applied to full-length reads. Sequences were annotated with PyIR, a Python wrapper for IgBLAST v1.9, using IMGT germline references to assign V/J genes and CDR3. Reads were removed for weak V/J assignments (E-value above 1e-6), missing CDR3, stop codons, out-of-frame junctions, or ambiguous translated residues. A V3J clonotype was defined by an identical inferred V gene, J gene, and CDR3 amino acid sequence. Percentage overlap between repertoires was calculated by dividing the number of shared unique clonotypes by the size of the smaller repertoire. Richness of each repertoire was evaluated using RTK rarefaction, the Chao1 estimator, and Recon v2.1 estimates of unobserved clonotypes. Generation probabilities for all TCRbeta clonotypes obtained by the gDNA method from four donors were computed using OLGA. Held by TCRdb, this immuneACCESS table contains in-frame sequences only and omits some clones. Under half of the omission traces to an unresolved V gene where checked; the cause of the rest is unknown. Clone size and V and J calls were adopted from that table, with D and trimming inferred from the DNA. This sample gives more than 1,200,000 clones in total; around 98.5% of them show up just once. Clones ranked in the top ten supply about 0.34% of the sample.

The donors were healthy, HIV-negative adults who had no recently reported acute infections or vaccinations. Every donor was a Caucasian adult residing in Nashville, Tennessee, USA. CD4+ T cells were enriched by magnetic negative selection, after which naive cells were positively selected on CD45RA and the negative fraction was taken as the memory subset. Blood was obtained by leukapheresis, after which PBMCs were separated by Ficoll-Histopaque density gradient centrifugation and cryopreserved in liquid nitrogen vapor phase. Purity and quantity of every magnetically sorted T cell population were checked by analytical flow cytometry. Each sorted fraction had its genomic DNA isolated and then quantified by UV absorbance on a Nanodrop 2000c. The germline V gene supplies CDR1 WSHSY and CDR2 SAAADI. Counted from cysteine to phenylalanine, this CDR3 has 15 amino acids. Only CDR3 DNA is held: 45 bases, read in frame from base 1. The V end gives up 6 bases and the J end 0 bases, leaving 5 bases in the junction not matched to a gene.

As for this clone: Its antigen has not been determined. The input lacks base qualities; no much larger clone sits a single base away.

The sequence derives from a man aged 30 to 39 in good health. Sequencing was done on a sample of naive CD4+ T cells sorted from blood. In the paper's terms, the cell subset or site label means: CD45RA+ positively selected. Recombination joined TRBV10-2 with TRBJ2-1, and TRBD2 matches 7 of the central bases. At the DNA level, the sequence is TGCGCCAGCAGAGGCGGGGGAAGCTCCTACAATGAGCAGTTCTTC. Translated, this gives CASRGGGSSYNEQFF.